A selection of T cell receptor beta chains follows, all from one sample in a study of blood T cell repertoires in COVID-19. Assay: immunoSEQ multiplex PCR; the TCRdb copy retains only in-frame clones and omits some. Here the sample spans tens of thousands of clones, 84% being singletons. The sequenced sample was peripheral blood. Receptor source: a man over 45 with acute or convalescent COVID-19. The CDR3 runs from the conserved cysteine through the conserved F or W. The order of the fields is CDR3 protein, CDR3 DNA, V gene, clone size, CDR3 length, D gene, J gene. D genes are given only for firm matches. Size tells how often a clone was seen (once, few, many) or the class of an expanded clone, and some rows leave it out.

CDR3 protein: CASNWGGSSQHF
CDR3 DNA: TGTGCCAGCAACTGGGGGGGTAGTTCCCAGCATTTT
V gene: TRBV12-3/TRBV12-4
clone size: -
CDR3 length: 12
D gene: -
J gene: TRBJ1-5

CDR3 protein: CASSPGLAGGKQYF
CDR3 DNA: TGCGCCAGCAGCCCCGGACTAGCGGGAGGGAAGCAGTATTTT
V gene: TRBV5-1
clone size: -
CDR3 length: 14
D gene: TRBD2
J gene: TRBJ2-3

CDR3 protein: CASSLTTGGSGANVLTF
CDR3 DNA: TGTGCCAGCAGTTTAACGACGGGGGGCTCTGGGGCCAACGTCCTGACTTTC
V gene: TRBV7-6
clone size: once
CDR3 length: 17
D gene: TRBD2
J gene: TRBJ2-6

CDR3 protein: CASSLEMETGELFF
CDR3 DNA: TGTGCCAGCAGTCTAGAGATGGAGACTGGGGAGCTGTTTTTT
V gene: TRBV11-2
clone size: -
CDR3 length: 14
D gene: -
J gene: TRBJ2-2

CDR3 protein: CASSQGLALGAKNIQYF
CDR3 DNA: TGTGCCAGTAGTCAGGGACTAGCGTTGGGGGCCAAAAACATTCAGTACTTC
V gene: TRBV19
clone size: -
CDR3 length: 17
D gene: TRBD2
J gene: TRBJ2-4

CDR3 protein: CASSPWDASGGPAGSFF
CDR3 DNA: TGTGCCAGCAGCCCATGGGATGCCTCAGGGGGCCCAGCCGGATCTTTCTTT
V gene: TRBV7-6
clone size: -
CDR3 length: 17
D gene: TRBD1
J gene: TRBJ1-1

CDR3 protein: CASSLDRGLEQYF
CDR3 DNA: TGTGCCAGCAGCTTGGACAGGGGGCTCGAGCAGTACTTC
V gene: TRBV5-5
clone size: -
CDR3 length: 13
D gene: TRBD1
J gene: TRBJ2-7

CDR3 protein: CASSMTSSSTDTQYF
CDR3 DNA: TGTGCCAGTAGTATGACTAGTTCTAGCACAGATACGCAGTATTTT
V gene: TRBV19
clone size: -
CDR3 length: 15
D gene: -
J gene: TRBJ2-3

CDR3 protein: CASSGINTEAFF
CDR3 DNA: TGTGCCAGCAGCGGGATCAACACTGAAGCTTTCTTT
V gene: TRBV12-3/TRBV12-4
clone size: few
CDR3 length: 12
D gene: -
J gene: TRBJ1-1

CDR3 protein: CAWSVPRVSNYGYTF
CDR3 DNA: TGTGCCTGGAGTGTACCCAGGGTGTCTAACTATGGCTACACCTTC
V gene: TRBV30
clone size: few
CDR3 length: 15
D gene: -
J gene: TRBJ1-2

CDR3 protein: CASSTFDSFRITYGYTF
CDR3 DNA: TGCGCCAGCAGTACCTTTGACAGTTTCAGAATCACCTATGGCTACACCTTC
V gene: TRBV5-1
clone size: -
CDR3 length: 17
D gene: -
J gene: TRBJ1-2

CDR3 protein: CASSGLAGGGSYEQYF
CDR3 DNA: TGTGCCAGCAGTGGACTAGCGGGAGGTGGGTCCTACGAGCAGTACTTC
V gene: TRBV6-1
clone size: -
CDR3 length: 16
D gene: TRBD2
J gene: TRBJ2-7

CDR3 protein: CASSLGIGGNTEAFF
CDR3 DNA: TGCGCCAGCAGCTTGGGGATCGGGGGGAACACTGAAGCTTTCTTT
V gene: TRBV5-1
clone size: -
CDR3 length: 15
D gene: -
J gene: TRBJ1-1

CDR3 protein: CASSQVTRAAKNIQYF
CDR3 DNA: TGCGCCAGCAGCCAAGTAACCAGGGCGGCCAAAAACATTCAGTACTTC
V gene: TRBV4-1
clone size: -
CDR3 length: 16
D gene: -
J gene: TRBJ2-4

CDR3 protein: CTSSYGTGTYEQYF
CDR3 DNA: TGTACCAGCAGCTATGGGACTGGAACCTACGAGCAGTACTTC
V gene: TRBV7-9
clone size: once
CDR3 length: 14
D gene: -
J gene: TRBJ2-7

CDR3 protein: CASSSTRGQETQYF
CDR3 DNA: TGTGCCAGCAGCTCGACAAGGGGCCAAGAGACCCAGTACTTC
V gene: TRBV7-9
clone size: -
CDR3 length: 14
D gene: -
J gene: TRBJ2-5

CDR3 protein: CASSLRPQLAGGPYEQYF
CDR3 DNA: TGTGCCAGCAGCTTACGGCCCCAACTAGCGGGGGGGCCTTACGAGCAGTACTTC
V gene: TRBV13
clone size: -
CDR3 length: 18
D gene: TRBD2
J gene: TRBJ2-7

CDR3 protein: CASSRGNTGELFF
CDR3 DNA: TGTGCCAGCAGTCGGGGTAACACCGGGGAGCTGTTTTTT
V gene: TRBV7-9
clone size: -
CDR3 length: 13
D gene: -
J gene: TRBJ2-2

CDR3 protein: CASSFSDTVNTEAFF
CDR3 DNA: TGTGCCAGCAGTTTCTCGGACACGGTGAACACTGAAGCTTTCTTT
V gene: TRBV6-5
clone size: once
CDR3 length: 15
D gene: -
J gene: TRBJ1-1

CDR3 protein: CASSEGFTYTF
CDR3 DNA: TGTGCCAGCAGCGAGGGATTTACCTACACCTTC
V gene: TRBV7-8
clone size: -
CDR3 length: 11
D gene: -
J gene: TRBJ1-2

CDR3 protein: CASSEKGQGIRGYTF
CDR3 DNA: TGTGCCAGCAGTGAAAAGGGACAGGGGATCAGAGGCTACACCTTC
V gene: TRBV2
clone size: few
CDR3 length: 15
D gene: TRBD1
J gene: TRBJ1-2

CDR3 protein: CAWSVTGESYGYTF
CDR3 DNA: TGTGCCTGGAGTGTGACAGGCGAGTCCTATGGCTACACCTTC
V gene: TRBV30
clone size: -
CDR3 length: 14
D gene: -
J gene: TRBJ1-2

CDR3 protein: CASSLSSYEQYF
CDR3 DNA: TGCGCCAGCAGCCTGAGCTCCTACGAGCAGTACTTC
V gene: TRBV5-1
clone size: -
CDR3 length: 12
D gene: -
J gene: TRBJ2-7

CDR3 protein: CASSDLGQAFEGGYTF
CDR3 DNA: TGTGCCAGCAGTGACCTCGGACAGGCATTTGAGGGGGGCTACACCTTC
V gene: TRBV6-1
clone size: -
CDR3 length: 16
D gene: TRBD1
J gene: TRBJ1-2

CDR3 protein: CASSTAKGGVGYEQYF
CDR3 DNA: TGTGCCAGCAGCACCGCCAAGGGGGGGGTGGGCTACGAGCAGTACTTC
V gene: TRBV7-9
clone size: once
CDR3 length: 16
D gene: -
J gene: TRBJ2-7

CDR3 protein: CASSDDRGRMNSPLHF
CDR3 DNA: TGTGCCAGCAGCGATGACAGGGGGCGGATGAATTCACCCCTCCACTTT
V gene: TRBV7-8
clone size: -
CDR3 length: 16
D gene: TRBD1
J gene: TRBJ1-6

CDR3 protein: CAWGRGGRYEQYF
CDR3 DNA: TGTGCCTGGGGGCGCGGAGGGCGCTACGAGCAGTACTTC
V gene: TRBV30
clone size: -
CDR3 length: 13
D gene: -
J gene: TRBJ2-7

CDR3 protein: CASSFGTGGFGAEAFF
CDR3 DNA: TGTGCCAGCAGCTTTGGGACAGGGGGCTTTGGCGCTGAAGCTTTCTTT
V gene: TRBV7-9
clone size: -
CDR3 length: 16
D gene: TRBD1
J gene: TRBJ1-1

CDR3 protein: CASSQGTVRTNYGYTF
CDR3 DNA: TGTGCCAGCAGCCAGGGGACGGTCAGAACTAACTATGGCTACACCTTC
V gene: TRBV5-4
clone size: -
CDR3 length: 16
D gene: -
J gene: TRBJ1-2

CDR3 protein: CASSLARRTEQGLTEAFF
CDR3 DNA: TGTGCCAGCAGCTTAGCTCGCAGAACGGAACAGGGGTTGACTGAAGCTTTCTTT
V gene: TRBV7-9
clone size: few
CDR3 length: 18
D gene: TRBD1
J gene: TRBJ1-1

CDR3 protein: CASRRQGWDNSPLHF
CDR3 DNA: TGTGCCAGCAGAAGACAGGGGTGGGATAATTCACCCCTCCACTTT
V gene: TRBV6-5
clone size: many
CDR3 length: 15
D gene: TRBD1
J gene: TRBJ1-6

CDR3 protein: CASSLQQGDTQYF
CDR3 DNA: TGTGCCAGCAGTTTACAACAGGGAGATACGCAGTATTTT
V gene: TRBV27
clone size: -
CDR3 length: 13
D gene: -
J gene: TRBJ2-3

CDR3 protein: CASSQDRPGSSNEQFF
CDR3 DNA: TGTGCCAGCAGCCAAGACCGCCCGGGGTCGTCTAATGAGCAGTTCTTC
V gene: TRBV14
clone size: -
CDR3 length: 16
D gene: -
J gene: TRBJ2-1

CDR3 protein: CASSAGGAGSYNEQFF
CDR3 DNA: TGTGCCAGCAGTGCGGGCGGGGCTGGCTCCTACAATGAGCAGTTCTTC
V gene: TRBV2
clone size: -
CDR3 length: 16
D gene: -
J gene: TRBJ2-1

CDR3 protein: CASSLASGSFDEQFF
CDR3 DNA: TGCGCCAGCAGCTTGGCCAGCGGGAGTTTCGATGAGCAGTTCTTC
V gene: TRBV5-1
clone size: -
CDR3 length: 15
D gene: TRBD2
J gene: TRBJ2-1

CDR3 protein: CASSYRRGSGYEQYF
CDR3 DNA: TGTGCCAGCAGTTACCGCAGGGGAAGCGGCTACGAGCAGTACTTC
V gene: TRBV6-6
clone size: -
CDR3 length: 15
D gene: -
J gene: TRBJ2-7

CDR3 protein: CASSPGDLNTEAFF
CDR3 DNA: TGCGCCAGCAGCCCGGGTGACTTGAACACTGAAGCTTTCTTT
V gene: TRBV5-1
clone size: -
CDR3 length: 14
D gene: -
J gene: TRBJ1-1

CDR3 protein: CASSHERGIYNEQFF
CDR3 DNA: TGTGCCAGTAGTCACGAGCGGGGGATTTACAATGAGCAGTTCTTC
V gene: TRBV19
clone size: -
CDR3 length: 15
D gene: TRBD2
J gene: TRBJ2-1

CDR3 protein: CAWSGGRALFTGELFF
CDR3 DNA: TGTGCCTGGAGTGGGGGGCGGGCGTTATTCACCGGGGAGCTGTTTTTT
V gene: TRBV30
clone size: -
CDR3 length: 16
D gene: -
J gene: TRBJ2-2

CDR3 protein: CATSDRLAGAGDTQYF
CDR3 DNA: TGTGCCACCAGTGATAGACTAGCGGGGGCGGGAGATACGCAGTATTTT
V gene: TRBV24-1
clone size: -
CDR3 length: 16
D gene: TRBD2
J gene: TRBJ2-3

CDR3 protein: CAISEGRLKGTEAFF
CDR3 DNA: TGTGCCATCAGTGAAGGGAGGCTTAAGGGCACTGAAGCTTTCTTT
V gene: TRBV10-3
clone size: few
CDR3 length: 15
D gene: -
J gene: TRBJ1-1

CDR3 protein: CASSLEASGRDEQFF
CDR3 DNA: TGTGCCAGCAGCTTAGAGGCTAGCGGTAGGGATGAGCAGTTCTTC
V gene: TRBV11-2
clone size: -
CDR3 length: 15
D gene: TRBD2
J gene: TRBJ2-1

CDR3 protein: CASSRPGGHGYTF
CDR3 DNA: TGTGCCAGCAGCCGCCCGGGAGGTCATGGCTACACCTTC
V gene: TRBV5-6
clone size: -
CDR3 length: 13
D gene: -
J gene: TRBJ1-2

CDR3 protein: CASSQDMGPGETQYF
CDR3 DNA: TGTGCCAGCAGCCAAGATATGGGGCCGGGAGAGACCCAGTACTTC
V gene: TRBV14
clone size: -
CDR3 length: 15
D gene: -
J gene: TRBJ2-5

CDR3 protein: CASSPSLAGASEQFF
CDR3 DNA: TGTGCCAGTAGTCCCTCACTAGCGGGAGCATCTGAGCAGTTCTTC
V gene: TRBV19
clone size: -
CDR3 length: 15
D gene: TRBD2
J gene: TRBJ2-1

CDR3 protein: CASSVGQHAYEQYF
CDR3 DNA: TGTGCCAGCAGCGTAGGACAGCATGCCTACGAGCAGTACTTC
V gene: TRBV9
clone size: -
CDR3 length: 14
D gene: -
J gene: TRBJ2-7

CDR3 protein: CASSATWTGGFFADTQYF
CDR3 DNA: TGTGCCAGTAGTGCCACCTGGACAGGGGGCTTTTTCGCAGATACGCAGTATTTT
V gene: TRBV19
clone size: few
CDR3 length: 18
D gene: TRBD1
J gene: TRBJ2-3

CDR3 protein: CASSQDRGLILDTEAFF
CDR3 DNA: TGCGCCAGCAGCCAAGACAGGGGGCTGATTTTGGACACTGAAGCTTTCTTT
V gene: TRBV10-1
clone size: -
CDR3 length: 17
D gene: TRBD1
J gene: TRBJ1-1

CDR3 protein: CATSDAKEGDTQYF
CDR3 DNA: TGTGCCACCAGTGATGCAAAAGAGGGAGATACGCAGTATTTT
V gene: TRBV24-1
clone size: -
CDR3 length: 14
D gene: -
J gene: TRBJ2-3

CDR3 protein: CASSFQDWQETQYF
CDR3 DNA: TGTGCCAGCAGTTTCCAGGACTGGCAAGAGACCCAGTACTTC
V gene: TRBV6-5
clone size: -
CDR3 length: 14
D gene: -
J gene: TRBJ2-5

CDR3 protein: CASSQSGWTSGRVYNEQFF
CDR3 DNA: TGTGCCAGCAGCCAAAGTGGTTGGACTAGCGGGAGAGTGTACAATGAGCAGTTCTTC
V gene: TRBV7-3
clone size: -
CDR3 length: 19
D gene: TRBD2
J gene: TRBJ2-1

CDR3 protein: CASSQDGQGARGYTF
CDR3 DNA: TGTGCCAGCAGCCAAGATGGACAGGGGGCCAGGGGCTACACCTTC
V gene: TRBV3-1/TRBV3-2
clone size: few
CDR3 length: 15
D gene: TRBD1
J gene: TRBJ1-2

CDR3 protein: CASSLWSVSGNTIYF
CDR3 DNA: TGTGCCAGCAGCTTATGGTCAGTCTCTGGAAACACCATATATTTT
V gene: TRBV13
clone size: -
CDR3 length: 15
D gene: -
J gene: TRBJ1-3

CDR3 protein: CASSPQRSAGETQYF
CDR3 DNA: TGCGCCAGCAGCCCCCAGCGGAGTGCGGGAGAGACCCAGTACTTC
V gene: TRBV10-2
clone size: -
CDR3 length: 15
D gene: -
J gene: TRBJ2-5